The 18 T cell receptor beta chains presented below share a single source sample, sequenced in a study of T cell responses to AZD1222 COVID-19 vaccine. The protocol was immunoSEQ multiplex PCR, while the TCRdb copy is restricted to in-frame clones and leaves out a portion. The profile covers some 130,000 clones, with under 95% appearing a single time and about 3.2% taken by the ten largest. This specimen was peripheral blood, taken on day 0 of AZD1222 vaccination. These receptors were obtained from an adult in good health.

J is TRBJ1-2 and V is TRBV13, with TRBD1 identical over 11 bases. CDR1 is PRHDT and CDR2 is FYEKMQ in the germline V gene (reference sequence). The CDR3 loop spans 15 amino acids. Losses at the gene ends were 4 bases for V and 6 bases for J; bases not matched to a gene: 7. CDR3 region: CASSSRTGGADGYTF. The CDR3 bases are TGTGCCAGCAGCTCCCGGACAGGGGGCGCCGATGGCTACACCTTC.

The V and J genes are TRBV6-6 and TRBJ1-5, with a weak D call TRBD1 (6 bases). V was cut by 6 bases and J by 7 bases, with 22 bases left in between. The CDR3 consists of 16 residues. Germline CDR1 is MNHNY and CDR2 is SVGAGI (reference sequence). The CDR3 sequence is CASSTLETGLVQPQHF. CDR3 DNA: TGTGCCAGCAGCACGTTGGAAACAGGGCTAGTACAGCCCCAGCATTTT.

This clone was observed once. The chain links TRBV7-8 to TRBJ2-7; D uncertain. The length of the CDR3 is 13 residues. Germline CDR1 and CDR2: SGHVS and FQNEAQ. The V end was cut by 3 bases, the J end by 4 bases, with 10 bases between. The CDR3: CASSFASPYEQYF. The CDR3 coding sequence is TGTGCCAGCAGCTTTGCTTCCCCTTACGAGCAGTACTTC. The whole variable domain, filled in from reference TRBV7-8 and TRBJ2-7, reads GAGVSQSPRYKVAKRGQDVALRCDPISGHVSLFWYQQALGQGPEFLTYFQNEAQLDKSGLPSDRFFAERPEGSVSTLKIQRTQQEDSAVYLCASSFASPYEQYFGPGTRLTVT.

This clone was counted a single time. In nucleotides, the CDR3 is TGTGCCAGCAGTTCTAAAGCCGGGGGAGGCTCCTACGAGCAGTACTTC. Residues: CASSSKAGGGSYEQYF. The gene calls are TRBV6-5 and TRBJ2-7, with D perhaps TRBD2 (6 bases). The V end was cut by 4 bases, the J end by 0 bases, with 16 bases between. The CDR3 contains 16 residues. The germline CDR1 and CDR2 sequences are MNHEY and SVGAGI.

V and J are TRBV7-9 and TRBJ1-1, with a possible D match to TRBD1 (6 bases). From germline, CDR1 is SEHNR and CDR2 FQNEAQ (reference sequence). The CDR3 totals 15 residues. V was pared by 0 bases and J by 3 bases, with 11 bases between. As DNA, the CDR3 is TGTGCCAGCAGCTTAGCCGTGGGGGCGGACACTGAAGCTTTCTTT. This encodes CASSLAVGADTEAFF.

This clone appeared once. The genes are TRBV29-1 and TRBJ1-2; D gene unclear. Germline loops: CDR1 SQVTM, CDR2 ANQGSEA. The V gene lost 0 bases and the J gene lost 6 bases, with 17 bases spanning the gap. This CDR3 is built from 15 residues. The DNA for the CDR3 is TGCAGCGTTGAAGACAGTCCTTCAATGGGAAATGGCTACACCTTC. Translation gives CSVEDSPSMGNGYTF.

The V gene is TRBV7-2, the J gene TRBJ2-1; 13 positions agree with TRBD2. Germline V lookup: CDR1 SGHTA, CDR2 FQGNSA. V lost 4 bases to trimming and J lost 7 bases; unmatched junction nucleotides: 1. This CDR3 contains 14 residues. The CDR3 spells CASSWGLAGNEQFF. The DNA of the CDR3 is TGTGCCAGCAGCTGGGGACTAGCGGGAAATGAGCAGTTCTTC.

The genes are TRBV5-1 and TRBJ2-7, with 10 bases fitting TRBD1. This CDR3 is 15 amino acids long. V gave up 4 bases and J gave up 5 bases; unmatched junction bases: 9. Germline lookup yields CDR1 SGHRS and CDR2 YFSETQ. CDR3 protein: CASSRDRGGGDEQYF. CDR3 sequence (DNA): TGCGCCAGCAGCCGGGACAGGGGAGGCGGGGACGAGCAGTACTTC.

This chain links TRBV6-5 with TRBJ2-3, with 9 bases matching TRBD1. Germline lookup yields CDR1 MNHEY and CDR2 SVGAGI. The junction had 10 bases not matched to a gene; V was cut back by 0 bases and J by 9 bases. CDR3 length: 16 residues. The CDR3 nucleotides read TGTGCCAGCAGTTACTCCGGGACAGGGAATCAGGGGACGCAGTATTTT. This sequence encodes CASSYSGTGNQGTQYF.

The chain carries TRBV6-6 and TRBJ1-3; TRBD1 might be the D (5 bases). The V and J ends lost 7 bases and 0 bases respectively, with 16 bases between them. Germline V gives CDR1 MNHNY, CDR2 SVGAGI (reference sequence). The CDR3 covers 16 residues. The CDR3 here is CASTTRALNSGNTIYF. The CDR3 nucleotides are TGTGCCAGCACCACCAGGGCCCTCAACTCTGGAAACACCATATATTTT.

This clone has only one observation. The CDR3 DNA follows: TGTGCCAGTAGCGGGGCAATCGATTCCTACGAGCAGTACTTC. Its protein product is CASSGAIDSYEQYF. The V call is TRBV19, the J call TRBJ2-7; D is tentatively TRBD1 or TRBD2 (5 bases each). Per the germline V gene, CDR1 is LNHDA and CDR2 is SQIVND (reference sequence). V gave up 6 bases and J gave up 1 base, with 13 bases separating them. The CDR3 is made up of 14 amino acids. The full variable domain, rest sourced from reference TRBV19 and TRBJ2-7, is DGGITQSPKYLFRKEGQNVTLSCEQNLNHDAMYWYRQDPGQGLRLIYYSQIVNDFQKGDIAEGYSVSREKKESFPLTVTSAQKNPTAFYLCASSGAIDSYEQYFGPGTRLTVT.

The chain carries TRBV5-6 and TRBJ1-6, with TRBD1 matching 10 bases. Germline V lookup: CDR1 SGHDT, CDR2 YYEEEE. The V gene end was trimmed by 4 bases and the J gene end by 8 bases; junction bases not matched to a gene: 6. The CDR3 length is 15 residues. CDR3 sequence reads: CASSPRTGGDSPLHF. The CDR3 nucleotides are TGTGCCAGCAGCCCGCGGACAGGGGGAGATTCACCCCTCCACTTT.

The gene calls are TRBV13 and TRBJ2-3; TRBD2 agrees at 7 bases. Losses at the gene ends were 3 bases for V and 4 bases for J; bases not matched to a gene: 1. The germline gives CDR1 PRHDT, CDR2 FYEKMQ (reference sequence). The length of the CDR3 is 13 residues. The DNA of the CDR3 is TGTGCCAGCAGCTTTACTAGCGCAGATACGCAGTATTTT. It translates to CASSFTSADTQYF.

The chain employs TRBV18 and TRBJ1-3, with D unresolved. V was shortened by 1 base and J by 0 bases, with 10 bases between the two germline ends. Germline V gene data show CDR1 as KGHSH and CDR2 as LQKENI. The CDR3 is 16 residues long. The CDR3: CASSPRQADSGNTIYF. As DNA, the CDR3 is TGTGCCAGCTCACCACGCCAGGCAGACTCTGGAAACACCATATATTTT.

DNA of the CDR3: TGTGCCAGCAGTCACTGGACAGGGGGCCAAAGGAATCAGCCCCAGCATTTT. Encoded protein: CASSHWTGGQRNQPQHF. The chain employs TRBV27 and TRBJ1-5; 11 bases are a match to TRBD1. Trimming took 5 bases from V and 4 from J; bases not matched to a gene: 10. Germline loops: CDR1 MNHEY, CDR2 SMNVEV (reference sequence). The CDR3 totals 17 residues.

The DNA of the CDR3 is TGCGCCAGCAGCTTGGCGGGGGGAAGCTCTGGAAACACCATATATTTT. Translated: CASSLAGGSSGNTIYF. The chain employs TRBV5-1 and TRBJ1-3; D may be TRBD1 (5 bases). V lost 0 bases to trimming and J lost 0 bases, with 10 bases between them. CDR3 length equals 16 residues. CDR1 is SGHRS and CDR2 is YFSETQ in the germline V gene.

This clone was counted once. This specimen includes other DNA sequences encoding the same CDR3. The rearrangement links TRBV3-1 (or the pseudogene TRBV3-2) to TRBJ2-4; D is unresolved. Germline CDR1 is LGHDT and CDR2 is YNNKEL (reference sequence). Trimming cost V 3 bases and J 4 bases, with 7 bases left between them. The CDR3 sequence is 13 residues long. As DNA, the CDR3 is TGTGCCAGCAGCCAGGATCTGAAAAACATTCAGTACTTC. Its translation is CASSQDLKNIQYF.

This clone was counted only a few times. The CDR3 is CATGTTGNTIYF. The DNA of the CDR3 is TGTGCCACCGGGACAACTGGAAACACCATATATTTT. The chain combines TRBV6-5 with TRBJ1-3; TRBD1 is a possible D gene (6 bases). Per the germline V gene, CDR1 is MNHEY and CDR2 is SVGAGI. The CDR3 length is 12 residues. The V end lost 10 bases, the J end lost 2 bases, and 9 bases lay between the germline ends.